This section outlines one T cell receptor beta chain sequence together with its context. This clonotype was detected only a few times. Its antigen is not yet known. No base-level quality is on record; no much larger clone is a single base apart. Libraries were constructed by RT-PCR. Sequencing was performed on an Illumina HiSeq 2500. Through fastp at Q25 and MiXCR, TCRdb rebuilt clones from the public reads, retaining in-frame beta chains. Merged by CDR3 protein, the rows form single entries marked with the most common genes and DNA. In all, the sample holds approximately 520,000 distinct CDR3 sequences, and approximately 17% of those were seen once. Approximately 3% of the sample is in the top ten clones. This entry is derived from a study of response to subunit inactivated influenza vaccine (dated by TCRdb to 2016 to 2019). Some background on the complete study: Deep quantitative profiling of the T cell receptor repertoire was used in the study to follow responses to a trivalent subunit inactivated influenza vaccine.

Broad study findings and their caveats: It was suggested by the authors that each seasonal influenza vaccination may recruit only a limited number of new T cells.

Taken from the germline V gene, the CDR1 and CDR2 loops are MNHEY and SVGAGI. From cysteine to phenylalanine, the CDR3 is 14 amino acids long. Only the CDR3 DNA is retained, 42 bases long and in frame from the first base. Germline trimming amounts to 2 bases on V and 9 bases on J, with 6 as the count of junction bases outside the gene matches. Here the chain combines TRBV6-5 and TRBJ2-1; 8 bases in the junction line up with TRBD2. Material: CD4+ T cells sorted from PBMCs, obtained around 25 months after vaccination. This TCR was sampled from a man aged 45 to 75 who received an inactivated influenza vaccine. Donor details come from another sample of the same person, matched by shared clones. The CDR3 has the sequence CASSYGGGLSEQFF. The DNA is TGTGCCAGCAGTTACGGCGGGGGGTTAAGTGAGCAGTTCTTC.